One sample yielded the 2 T cell receptor beta chains listed below, sequenced in a study of blood T cell repertoires in COVID-19. Assay used: immunoSEQ multiplex PCR; TCRdb lists only in-frame clones, some missing. This sample has 150,000 to 250,000 clones; 85% to 95% occur once, and the top ten carry approximately 0.69%. The sample taken for sequencing was peripheral blood. These receptors came from a man younger than 40 with COVID-19, enrolled during active disease.

Comment on this clone: Other DNA sequences in this sample translate to the same CDR3. The chain has TRBV6-5 and TRBJ1-2; D remains ambiguous. This CDR3 comprises 15 residues. The V gene lost 0 bases and the J gene lost 1 base, with 9 bases spanning the gap. Germline V gene sequence: CDR1 MNHEY, CDR2 SVGAGI. CDR3 protein: CASSYSGAGNYGYTF. The CDR3 DNA reads TGTGCCAGCAGTTACTCGGGTGCGGGTAACTATGGCTACACCTTC.

The chain recombines TRBV9 with TRBJ1-6; D not resolved. The length of the CDR3 is 14 residues. Trimming removed 4 bases from V and 2 bases from J, with 7 bases in between. From germline, CDR1 is SGDLS and CDR2 YYNGEE. In DNA form, the CDR3 reads TGTGCCAGCAGCCCACAGCCCTATAATTCACCCCTCCACTTT. Its translation is CASSPQPYNSPLHF.